These 25 T cell receptor beta chains came from one sample sequenced in a study of neurological immune-mediated disorders. TCRdb reanalysed the 5' RACE reads using MiXCR and keeps one entry per CDR3 protein. Of roughly 56,000 distinct CDR3 sequences in the sample, over 9.5% are singletons; the top ten hold less than 2%. Input material: PBMCs. Receptors were obtained from a man between 60 and 75 years old in good health.

This clonotype was seen repeatedly, ten times or more. The chain combines TRBV20-1 with TRBJ1-5; 7 bases line up with TRBD1. Germline V lookup: CDR1 DFQATT, CDR2 SNEGSKA (reference sequence). The CDR3 is 14 residues long. J gave up 2 bases and V 1 base, and 2 bases lay outside the gene matches. The CDR3: CSARAGGGNQPQHF. CDR3 DNA: TGCAGTGCTAGAGCAGGGGGTGGCAATCAGCCCCAGCATTTT.

This clonotype was recorded at least ten times. The V call is TRBV15, the J call TRBJ2-2; 10 nucleotides align to TRBD2. CDR1 is LNHNV, CDR2 YYDKDF, per germline (reference sequence). The CDR3 is 17 residues long. Germline trimming cut 2 bases from V and 5 bases from J; bases unmatched to any gene: 8. The CDR3 DNA follows: TGTGCCACCAGCAGACTGAGCGGGGGGGCCATAACCGGGGAGCTGTTTTTT. Protein sequence: CATSRLSGGAITGELFF.

This clonotype has ten or more counts. The V and J genes are TRBV4-2 and TRBJ1-1; D is uncertain. CDR3 length: 15 residues. Trimming took off 7 bases at V and 1 base at J, with 16 bases between the two ends. Germline CDR1 and CDR2: LGHNA and YNFKEQ. In nucleotides, the CDR3 is TGTGCCAGCACCCCGGAGGGTCAGAGGAACACTGAAGCTTTCTTT. Translated: CASTPEGQRNTEAFF.

This clonotype was seen repeatedly, ten times or more. The chain joins TRBV18 to TRBJ1-1, with D perhaps matching TRBD1 (6 bases). The CDR3 consists of 15 residues. CDR1 is KGHSH and CDR2 is LQKENI in the germline V gene. The V end lost 5 bases, the J end lost 4 bases, and 17 bases lay between the germline ends. The DNA of the CDR3 is TGTGCCAGCTCAGCCGGAACAGGGAGGACCACTGAAGCTTTCTTT. Its protein is CASSAGTGRTTEAFF.

The rearrangement joins TRBV12-3 or TRBV12-4 to TRBJ1-5; D is undetermined. The CDR3 is 14 residues long. The germline V and J ends were trimmed by 3 bases and 2 bases, with 8 bases remaining between them. The CDR3 spells CASSFSWCNQPQHF. CDR3 in DNA: TGTGCCAGCAGTTTTTCTTGGTGCAATCAGCCCCAGCATTTT.

The sample holds many counts of this clonotype. This chain links TRBV10-3 with TRBJ2-1, with D unclear. In germline, CDR1 is ENHRY, CDR2 SYGVKD. V lost 0 bases and J lost 7, with 4 bases in between. The CDR3 is 12 amino acids. The CDR3 reads CAISESWNEQFF. In DNA form, the CDR3 reads TGTGCCATCAGTGAGTCATGGAATGAGCAGTTCTTC.

This clonotype was seen repeatedly, ten times or more. The chain joins TRBV6-5 to TRBJ2-1; 8 nucleotides line up with TRBD1. This CDR3 is 15 amino acids long. Trimming took 6 bases from V and 7 from J; bases not matched to a gene: 11. Per germline, CDR1 MNHEY and CDR2 SVGAGI. The chain's CDR3 is CASSPGQGIKNEQFF. CDR3 in DNA: TGTGCCAGCAGCCCCGGACAGGGAATAAAAAATGAGCAGTTCTTC.

The gene calls are TRBV20-1 and TRBJ1-5, with TRBD1 matching 7 bases. The junction had 10 bases not matched to a gene; V was cut back by 0 bases and J by 2 bases. CDR1 and CDR2 from the germline V gene are DFQATT and SNEGSKA (reference sequence). CDR3 size: 17 residues. CDR3 protein: CSARDLYRGWGNQPQHF. The CDR3 DNA is TGCAGTGCTAGAGATCTTTACAGGGGTTGGGGCAATCAGCCCCAGCATTTT.

This clonotype was detected ten times or more. This chain links TRBV6-6 with TRBJ1-4; TRBD1 agrees at 7 bases. The germline CDR1 and CDR2 sequences are MNHNY and SVGAGI (reference sequence). V gave up 5 bases and J gave up 4 bases; unmatched junction bases: 10. CDR3 size: 16 residues. The CDR3 sequence is CASSNAWGQSNEKLFF. DNA for the CDR3: TGTGCCAGCAGTAATGCCTGGGGACAGAGTAATGAAAAACTGTTTTTT.

This clonotype was counted ten times or more. The chain employs TRBV7-2 and TRBJ1-1; a possible D gene is TRBD1 (5 bases). Germline lookup yields CDR1 SGHTA and CDR2 FQGNSA. CDR3 length equals 15 residues. Trimming left V 5 bases short and J 4 bases short, with 17 bases between. The CDR3 spells CASSMGTVTSTEAFF. DNA for the CDR3: TGTGCCAGCAGCATGGGGACCGTCACTTCCACTGAAGCTTTCTTT.

This clonotype was seen ten or more times. The chain combines TRBV6-2 or TRBV6-3 with TRBJ2-1; D perhaps matches TRBD2 (5 bases). The CDR3 sequence is 16 residues long. Germline V lookup: CDR1 MNHEY, CDR2 SVGEGT. The ends were cut back, 2 bases at V and 7 bases at J, with 18 bases in the middle. The DNA of the CDR3 is TGTGCCAGCAGTTACCCCATCGGGGATCCGGGGAATGAGCAGTTCTTC. Amino acid sequence: CASSYPIGDPGNEQFF.

This clonotype was seen repeatedly, ten times or more. The chain has TRBV7-2 and TRBJ1-1; D gene ambiguous. Trimming removed 6 bases at V and 7 bases at J, with 15 bases between. Germline CDR1 reads SGHTA; CDR2 reads FQGNSA. CDR3 length equals 13 residues. The CDR3 DNA reads TGTGCCAGCAGGTTTAATCTTAAGGATGAAGCTTTCTTT. Translation gives CASRFNLKDEAFF.

This clonotype occurred many times. The genes are TRBV4-3 and TRBJ1-6, with 8 nucleotides matching TRBD1. V dropped 0 bases and J dropped 6; count of bases not matched to a gene: 7. The CDR3 sequence is 17 residues long. The germline V gene has CDR1 LGHNA and CDR2 YSLEER. This CDR3 reads CASSQDRQGAINSPLHF. DNA of the CDR3: TGCGCCAGCAGCCAAGATCGGCAGGGGGCAATTAATTCACCCCTCCACTTT.

Concerning this clonotype itself: It is likely a read error, because the conserved phenylalanine at the end of the CDR3 is missing. The DNA is omitted, as the CDR3 cannot be located on it reliably, and the CDR3 follows TCRdb's listing. J is TRBJ2-5 and V is TRBV25-1; the table calls TRBD1, which could not be checked here. Germline CDR1 reads MGHDK; CDR2 reads SYGVNS. The CDR3 has 14 residues if both end residues are counted. CDR3: CASSDSPNKETKYL.

This chain joins TRBV30 and TRBJ1-1; 9 positions agree with TRBD1. V lost 2 bases to trimming and J lost 1 base; unmatched junction nucleotides: 8. Germline CDR1 reads GTSNPN; CDR2 reads SVGIG (reference sequence). This CDR3 has 16 amino acids. This CDR3 reads CAWSSPGTGKNTEAFF. CDR3 nucleotides: TGTGCCTGGAGTAGTCCCGGGACAGGGAAGAACACTGAAGCTTTCTTT.

This clonotype came up many times. V and J are TRBV28 and TRBJ1-6; no clear D gene. This CDR3 is 15 amino acids long. Trimming removed 3 bases from V and 9 bases from J, with 15 bases in between. Looked up from germline, CDR1 is MDHEN and CDR2 is SYDVKM. CDR3 bases: TGTGCCAGCAGTTTTGTAAGGCTATCGGGTTCACCCCTCCACTTT. Its translation: CASSFVRLSGSPLHF.

This clonotype occurred many times. This chain joins TRBV28 and TRBJ2-7; the D gene is possibly TRBD2 (6 bases). Germline V CDR1 and CDR2: MDHEN, SYDVKM. Trimming removed 8 bases at V and 4 bases at J, with 21 bases between. The CDR3 has 15 amino acids. The CDR3 nucleotides are TGTGCCAGCTCAATTGTGACGGGGAGGTTGTACGAGCAGTACTTC. It translates to CASSIVTGRLYEQYF.

In its sample, this clonotype was seen many times. This sequence joins TRBV28 and TRBJ2-1; the match to TRBD1 covers 9 bases. Germline assignment: CDR1 MDHEN and CDR2 SYDVKM. V lost 6 bases, J lost 2 bases, and 2 bases stayed unmatched. This CDR3 contains 14 residues. The CDR3 here is CASSRDRAYNEQFF. The CDR3 coding sequence is TGTGCCAGCAGCCGGGACAGGGCCTACAATGAGCAGTTCTTC.

The table lists this clonotype with many counts. V is TRBV7-2 and J is TRBJ2-7; the match to TRBD1 covers 9 bases. CDR1 and CDR2 from the germline V gene are SGHTA and FQGNSA. This CDR3 contains 14 residues. J lost 1 base, V lost 4 bases, and 2 bases had no gene match. The CDR3 DNA is TGTGCCAGCAGCTGGGACAGGGCTTCCTACGAGCAGTACTTC. Amino acids: CASSWDRASYEQYF.

This clonotype was observed at least ten times. The J gene is TRBJ2-1, the V gene TRBV27, with D possibly TRBD2 on 5 matching bases. The germline V gene has CDR1 MNHEY and CDR2 SMNVEV (reference sequence). The CDR3 sequence is 15 residues long. V lost 5 bases and J lost 7, with 18 bases in between. The CDR3 nucleotides read TGTGCCAGCAGTACCCTAGCTGGGCATGGAAATGAGCAGTTCTTC. It is translated as CASSTLAGHGNEQFF.

Concerning this clonotype: A much larger clone lies one base from this, so it may be a read error. The chain combines TRBV27 with TRBJ2-5, with D hard to call. Germline values: CDR1 MNHEY, CDR2 SMNVEV (reference sequence). The length of the CDR3 is 13 residues. V gave up 7 bases and J gave up 10 bases, with 19 bases separating them. For the CDR3, the DNA is TGTGCCAGCAACCCGACGCCGGCCTCAGTCCAGTACTTC. Protein sequence: CASNPTPASVQYF.

This clonotype was counted at least ten times. This chain links TRBV5-1 with TRBJ2-5, with D perhaps matching TRBD2 (6 bases). This CDR3 is 16 amino acids long. V was cut by 2 bases and J by 1 base, with 15 bases left in between. The germline V gene encodes CDR1 SGHRS and CDR2 YFSETQ. The CDR3 here is CASSFPSEGIQETQYF. CDR3 DNA sequence: TGCGCCAGCAGCTTCCCCTCGGAGGGAATCCAAGAGACCCAGTACTTC. Full variable domain (missing parts from reference TRBV5-1 and TRBJ2-5): KAGVTQTPRYLIKTRGQQVTLSCSPISGHRSVSWYQQTPGQGLQFLFEYFSETQRNKGNFPGRFSGRQFSNSRSEMNVSTLELGDSALYLCASSFPSEGIQETQYFGPGTRLLVL.

The sample holds many counts of this clonotype. This chain joins TRBV7-2 and TRBJ2-3; the D gene could be TRBD1 or TRBD2 (6 bases each). This CDR3 region has 15 residues. The V gene lost 6 bases and the J gene lost 2 bases, with 15 bases spanning the gap. Germline CDR1 SGHTA, CDR2 FQGNSA. The CDR3 sequence is CASSFQGGSTDTQYF. As DNA, the CDR3 is TGTGCCAGCAGTTTTCAAGGGGGGTCCACAGATACGCAGTATTTT. Full variable domain (rest looked up from reference TRBV7-2 and TRBJ2-3): GAGVSQSPSNKVTEKGKDVELRCDPISGHTALYWYRQSLGQGLEFLIYFQGNSAPDKSGLPSDRFSAERTGGSVSTLTIQRTQQEDSAVYLCASSFQGGSTDTQYFGPGTRLTVL.

A note on this clonotype: A much larger clone differs by one base, so this may be a read error. This chain uses TRBV20-1 with TRBJ2-1; 7 bases align to TRBD2. Germline values: CDR1 DFQATT, CDR2 SNEGSKA (reference sequence). The V segment lost 1 base and the J segment 0 bases; nucleotides outside the gene matches: 12. The CDR3 consists of 18 residues. This chain's CDR3 is CSARVLAVGLSSYNEQFF. The CDR3 DNA reads TGCAGTGCTAGAGTGCTAGCGGTGGGTTTAAGCTCCTACAATGAGCAGTTCTTC.

This clonotype came up many times. This rearrangement joins TRBV7-2 to TRBJ2-2; tentatively, D is TRBD1 (5 bases). Deletions cut 6 bases from V and 3 bases from J, with 11 bases between. Germline V gene sequence: CDR1 SGHTA, CDR2 FQGNSA. This CDR3 spans 14 amino acids. In DNA form, the CDR3 reads TGTGCCAGCAGAGAATTCAGGGACACCGGGGAGCTGTTTTTT. The encoded protein is CASREFRDTGELFF.